This is a list of T cell receptor beta chains from one sample in a study of spatial heterogeneity in lung cancer. TCRdb ran MiXCR on the 5' RACE reads and lists one entry per CDR3 protein. The sample includes tens of thousands of distinct CDR3 sequences, 4.6% of them seen just once. The input for sequencing was PBMCs, taken at surgery. These receptors were taken from a male donor with early-stage non-small cell lung cancer. The CDR3 runs from the conserved cysteine through the conserved F or W. A D gene is named only where the DNA matches it firmly. The size field is filled for only some rows; it gives once, few, many or a size class.

j_call	d_call	clone_size	v_call	cdr3_nt	cdr3_aa
TRBJ2-3	-	many	TRBV7-2	TGTGCCAGCAGCTTAATTGTCGCCGGGGCGCTCACAGATACGCAGTATTTT	CASSLIVAGALTDTQYF
TRBJ2-3	-	many	TRBV5-1	TGCGCCAGCAGCTTGGCTCTACCGTTCACAGATACGCAGTATTTT	CASSLALPFTDTQYF
TRBJ1-2	-	many	TRBV14	TGTGCCAGCAGCCTGGATCCTAACTATGGCTACACCTTC	CASSLDPNYGYTF
TRBJ2-3	TRBD2	many	TRBV15	TGTGCCACCAGCAGACATACCCCGTCTAGCGGGAGAACAGATACGCAGTATTTT	CATSRHTPSSGRTDTQYF
TRBJ2-6	-	few	TRBV6-4	TGTGCCAGCAGTACGGACTCTGGGGCCAACGTCCTGACTTTC	CASSTDSGANVLTF
TRBJ1-5	-	many	TRBV27	TGTGCCAGCAGTTCTAAACCGGGACTCCTGTCCACGGTGCTCGATCAGCCCCAGCATTTT	CASSSKPGLLSTVLDQPQHF
TRBJ2-5	-	many	TRBV28	TGTGCCAGCAGCTCGACGACAGCCTCAGACGAGACCCAGTACTTC	CASSSTTASDETQYF
TRBJ2-6	TRBD1	many	TRBV12-3/TRBV12-4	TGTGCCAGCAGTCCCCAACCTCAGGGGGCTGGGGCCAACGTCCTGACTTTC	CASSPQPQGAGANVLTF
TRBJ1-6	-	many	TRBV5-6	TGTGCCAGCAGCCTCTACTTGGGGACCCTCCACTTT	CASSLYLGTLHF
TRBJ2-3	-	many	TRBV30	TGTGCCTGGGACAGGGGACTAGCAGCAGATACGCAGTATTTT	CAWDRGLAADTQYF
TRBJ2-2	-	-	TRBV4-2	TGTGCCAGCAGCCAAGATAAACCCCCCGGGGAGCTGTTTTTT	CASSQDKPPGELFF
TRBJ2-1	-	many	TRBV7-2	TGTGCCAGCAGCTTTCGGCAGGGTGTCTACAATGAGCAGTTCTTC	CASSFRQGVYNEQFF
TRBJ2-5	-	few	TRBV7-5	-	CISVPEARTGGQETQYF
TRBJ2-2	TRBD2	many	TRBV3-1	TGTGCCAGCAGCCATTCCCCGGGGGGCGGGGAGCTGTTTTTT	CASSHSPGGGELFF
TRBJ2-5	-	many	TRBV1	TGCACCAGCGAGGGGGACCAAGAGACCCAGTACTTC	CTSEGDQETQYF
TRBJ2-7	TRBD2	many	TRBV5-1	TGCGCCAGCACGCGACTAGCGGGGACAACCTACGAGCAGTACTTC	CASTRLAGTTYEQYF
TRBJ2-7	-	few	TRBV27	TGTGCCAGCAGTTTCGCAGGGCCCCCCTACGAGCAGTACTTC	CASSFAGPPYEQYF
TRBJ2-5	-	few	TRBV7-9	TGTGCCAGCAGCCTCTGGGGGCAGCCCCAAGAGACCCAGTACTTC	CASSLWGQPQETQYF
TRBJ2-7	-	many	TRBV5-1	TGCGCCAGCAGCTTGACAGGGAGATACGAGCAGTACTTC	CASSLTGRYEQYF
TRBJ2-3	-	few	TRBV9	TGTGCCAGCAGCTCCGGGGGCTTACAGGACACAGATACGCAGTATTTT	CASSSGGLQDTDTQYF
TRBJ2-6	-	many	TRBV27	TGTGCCAGCACCCAGCTTAGGTCTGGGGCCAACGTCCTGACTTTC	CASTQLRSGANVLTF
TRBJ2-7	TRBD1	many	TRBV5-4	TGTGCCAGCAGCGGCCGGGACAGCTACGAGCAGTACTTC	CASSGRDSYEQYF
TRBJ2-2	-	many	TRBV28	TGTGCCAGCAGCCTCGGCTGGGGGGACACCGGGGAGCTGTTTTTT	CASSLGWGDTGELFF
TRBJ2-7	-	many	TRBV23-1	TGCGCCAGCAGTCAGGGTCCGGGATTCTCCTACGAGCAGTACTTC	CASSQGPGFSYEQYF
TRBJ1-2	-	many	TRBV7-9	TGTGCCAGCAGCTTATTGGTAGGGACCTATGGCTACACCTTC	CASSLLVGTYGYTF
TRBJ2-1	-	-	TRBV6-2/TRBV6-3	TGTGCCAGCAGTAGTCCCAATGAGCAGTTCTTC	CASSSPNEQFF
TRBJ2-1	-	few	TRBV7-8	TGTGCCAGCAGCTTCTTCGCTAGAGAGACTCACAATGAGCAGTTCTTC	CASSFFARETHNEQFF
TRBJ1-4	TRBD1	many	TRBV12-3/TRBV12-4	TGTGCCAGCAGTGGGGACAGGACGAATGAAAAACTGTTTTTT	CASSGDRTNEKLFF
TRBJ2-3	-	many	TRBV18	TGTGCCAGCTCACCACGGCTCACAGATACGCAGTATTTT	CASSPRLTDTQYF
TRBJ2-5	TRBD2	few	TRBV5-4	TGTGCCAGCAGCTTTGGCGGGAGTCAAGAGACCCAGTACTTC	CASSFGGSQETQYF
TRBJ2-3	-	medium-sized	TRBV5-1	TGCGCCAGCAGCTTGGGCAGACAGAGCACAGATACGCAGTATTTT	CASSLGRQSTDTQYF
TRBJ1-6	-	many	TRBV11-2	TGTTCACAGGACAGCGTAAATTCACCCCTCCACTTT	CSQDSVNSPLHF
TRBJ1-2	-	many	TRBV7-9	TGTGCCAGCAGCTTAGGTGTATTGGGCTACACCTTC	CASSLGVLGYTF
TRBJ2-7	-	medium-sized	TRBV6-2/TRBV6-3	TGTGCCAGCAGCCCAACCACTTCCTCCGGCCCTTACGAGCAGTACTTC	CASSPTTSSGPYEQYF
TRBJ2-3	TRBD2	-	TRBV28	TGTGCCAGCAGATACGGGGGGACAGATACGCAGTATTTT	CASRYGGTDTQYF
TRBJ1-1	-	many	TRBV28	TGTGCCAGCACGGGACACCAGAACACTGAAGCTTTCTTT	CASTGHQNTEAFF
TRBJ2-7	TRBD1	many	TRBV4-1	TGCGCCAGCAGCCAGCTCCAGGGGGCGTTTTACGAGCAGTACTTC	CASSQLQGAFYEQYF
TRBJ2-4	-	few	TRBV18	TGTGCCAGCTCACCAGATTCAGCGGCAAAAAACATTCAGTACTTC	CASSPDSAAKNIQYF
TRBJ1-4	TRBD1	many	TRBV9	TGTGCCAGCAGCCCATACAGGGGGCCTAATGAAAAACTGTTTTTT	CASSPYRGPNEKLFF
TRBJ2-3	-	many	TRBV27	TGTGCCAGCAGTTCCGCTTTGTCTAGCACAGATACGCAGTATTTT	CASSSALSSTDTQYF
TRBJ2-1	-	many	TRBV7-3	TGTGCCAGCAGCTTAACAGGGCCAAGGGAGCAGTTCTTC	CASSLTGPREQFF
TRBJ2-5	-	-	TRBV2	TGTGCCAGCAAAGGTGATCAAGAGACCCAGTACTTC	CASKGDQETQYF
TRBJ2-7	-	many	TRBV9	TGTGCCAGCAGCGTAGCTAGCACTCCTCAGAGCTCCTACGAGCAGTACTTC	CASSVASTPQSSYEQYF
TRBJ1-1	-	-	TRBV7-2	TGTGCCAGCACCCCTCTCGGGAGGACTGAAGCTTTCTTT	CASTPLGRTEAFF
TRBJ2-1	-	many	TRBV7-8	TGTGCCAGCAGCTTAGGGGCGGGGTGGGATTACAATGAGCAGTTCTTC	CASSLGAGWDYNEQFF
TRBJ2-3	-	many	TRBV12-3/TRBV12-4	TGTGCCAGCAGTCGGGAACGAACGCAGTATTTT	CASSRERTQYF
TRBJ2-2	-	many	TRBV5-1	TGCGCCAGCAGCTTCGACAGCACCGGGGAGCTGTTTTTT	CASSFDSTGELFF
TRBJ1-5	TRBD1	few	TRBV30	TGTGCGTTCTCGACAGGGGAAACAGGTAGCAATCAGCCCCAGCATTTT	CAFSTGETGSNQPQHF
TRBJ2-3	-	many	TRBV7-8	TGTGCCAGCAGCCCCCGGCGAGGCAGGGATACGCAGTATTTT	CASSPRRGRDTQYF
TRBJ1-2	-	many	TRBV29-1	TGCAGCGTTGAGGGAGGTTCGATCGGCTACACCTTC	CSVEGGSIGYTF
TRBJ1-1	-	-	TRBV18	TGTGCCAGCTCACCGTCCAGCAACACTGAAGCTTTCTTT	CASSPSSNTEAFF
TRBJ2-1	-	many	TRBV7-8	TGTGCCAGCAGCCGCGGGGAGCACAATGAGCAGTTCTTC	CASSRGEHNEQFF
TRBJ2-3	-	medium-sized	TRBV5-1	TGCGCCAGCAGCTTATCGGGAGTTGCCGCAGGGACGCAGTATTTT	CASSLSGVAAGTQYF
TRBJ1-4	-	medium-sized	TRBV28	TGTGCCTCCACGGGTCCCGGGGGAAAACTGTTTTTT	CASTGPGGKLFF
TRBJ1-1	-	many	TRBV6-2/TRBV6-3	TGTGCCAGCAGAGCAGCGATGATGAACACTGAAGCTTTCTTT	CASRAAMMNTEAFF
TRBJ2-3	-	many	TRBV11-1	TGTGCCAGCAGCTTAACCCCGGGGAGCACAGATACGCAGTATTTT	CASSLTPGSTDTQYF
TRBJ2-7	TRBD2	many	TRBV19	TGTGCCAGTAGTATAGATCTAGCGGGGGAAACCTACGAGCAGTACTTC	CASSIDLAGETYEQYF